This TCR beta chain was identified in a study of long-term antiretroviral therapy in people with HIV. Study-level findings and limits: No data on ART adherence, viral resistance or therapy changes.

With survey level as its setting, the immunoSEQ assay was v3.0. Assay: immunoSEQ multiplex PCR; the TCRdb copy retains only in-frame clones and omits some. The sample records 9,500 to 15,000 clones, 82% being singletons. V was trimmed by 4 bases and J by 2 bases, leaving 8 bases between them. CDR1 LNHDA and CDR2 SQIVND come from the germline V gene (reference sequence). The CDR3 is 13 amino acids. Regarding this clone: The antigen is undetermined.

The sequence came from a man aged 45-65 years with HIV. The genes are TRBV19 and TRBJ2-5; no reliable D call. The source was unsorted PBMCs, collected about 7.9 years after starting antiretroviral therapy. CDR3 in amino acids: CASSRTLQETQYF. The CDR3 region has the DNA TGTGCCAGTAGTAGAACCTTACAAGAGACCCAGTACTTC.